Below are 22 T cell receptor beta chains sequenced from a single sample in a study of blood T cell repertoires in COVID-19. Using immunoSEQ multiplex PCR, the repertoire was profiled, and TCRdb retains in-frame clones only, with some absent. The sample holds some 150,000 clones; about 88% are singletons and the top ten take about 2.6%. The sequencing sample was made of peripheral blood. The receptors come from a human donor with acute or convalescent COVID-19. The donor label of this sample is uncertain.

The CDR3 loop is CASVLGASSGNTIYF. The CDR3 nucleotides read TGTGCCAGCGTTCTTGGGGCCAGCTCTGGAAACACCATATATTTT. The rearrangement uses TRBV6-5 and TRBJ1-3; D is perhaps TRBD1 (5 bases). Germline CDR1 MNHEY, CDR2 SVGAGI. This CDR3 contains 15 residues. The V gene lost 8 bases and the J gene lost 0 bases, with 14 bases spanning the gap.

V gene TRBV5-1 combines with J gene TRBJ1-1; no clear D gene. V lost 1 base to trimming and J lost 5 bases, with 15 bases between them. Germline CDR1 is SGHRS and CDR2 is YFSETQ. The CDR3 has 15 residues. The CDR3 loop is CASSLSGSVWTEAFF. CDR3 coding DNA: TGCGCCAGCAGCTTGTCCGGGTCCGTATGGACTGAAGCTTTCTTT.

This chain joins TRBV7-2 and TRBJ1-1; a weak D match, TRBD1 (6 bases). The V and J ends lost 5 bases and 11 bases respectively, with 15 bases between them. The germline CDR1 and CDR2 sequences are SGHTA and FQGNSA. This CDR3 is built from 12 residues. The CDR3 nucleotides are TGTGCCAGCAGCCCTGGACAGAGGAGGGCTTTCTTT. Residues: CASSPGQRRAFF.

The V gene is TRBV2, the J gene TRBJ1-1; TRBD1 matches at 8 bases. The V and J ends lost 7 bases and 0 bases, in that order; junction bases with no gene match: 7. This CDR3 has 15 amino acids. From germline, CDR1 is SNHLY and CDR2 FYNNEI. CDR3 residues: CASTMQGAMNTEAFF. The DNA for the CDR3 is TGTGCCAGCACCATGCAGGGGGCTATGAACACTGAAGCTTTCTTT.

This clone was counted a few times. The V gene is TRBV5-6, the J gene TRBJ1-2; no reliable D call. V lost 7 bases to trimming and J lost 4 bases, with 11 bases between them. This CDR3 has 12 amino acids. The germline CDR1 and CDR2 sequences are SGHDT and YYEEEE. The chain's CDR3 is CASRGFGYGYTF. CDR3 in DNA: TGTGCCAGCCGGGGTTTTGGCTATGGCTACACCTTC.

Only one count was recorded for this clone. The CDR3: CASSQEGQGSSYNSPLHF. The DNA for the CDR3 is TGCGCCAGCAGCCAAGAAGGGCAGGGGAGCTCCTATAATTCACCCCTCCACTTT. The J gene is TRBJ1-6, the V gene TRBV4-3, with D perhaps TRBD1 (6 bases). V was shortened by 0 bases and J by 0 bases, with 12 bases between the two germline ends. Per the germline V gene, CDR1 is LGHNA and CDR2 is YSLEER. This CDR3 has 18 amino acids.

This clone was observed a few times. CDR3 bases: TGTGCCAGCAGTTTCGTCAGGACAGGGGGATCTGGCTACACCTTC. Translating gives CASSFVRTGGSGYTF. The chain combines TRBV28 with TRBJ1-2, with 10 bases aligning to TRBD1. The germline V gene has CDR1 MDHEN and CDR2 SYDVKM. The junction had 8 bases not matched to a gene; V was cut back by 3 bases and J by 7 bases. This CDR3 region has 15 residues.

The chain employs TRBV5-1 and TRBJ2-1, with TRBD1 identical over 7 bases. The germline gives CDR1 SGHRS, CDR2 YFSETQ. The CDR3 totals 18 residues. J gave up 2 bases and V 1 base, and 12 bases lay outside the gene matches. The CDR3 coding sequence is TGCGCCAGCAGCTTGAAGGGAGAGGGGGCGATCACCTACAATGAGCAGTTCTTC. Protein sequence: CASSLKGEGAITYNEQFF.

J is TRBJ1-6 and V is TRBV9; 7 nucleotides line up with TRBD1. CDR3 length: 15 amino acids. Looked up from germline, CDR1 is SGDLS and CDR2 is YYNGEE. With V trimmed by 5 bases and J by 7 bases, 9 bases remained unmatched. The CDR3 region has the DNA TGTGCCAGCAGTCAATCGACAGGGCTGAATTCACCCCTCCACTTT. Protein product: CASSQSTGLNSPLHF.

In this sample, this clone turned up a few times. This CDR3 is CASSYLGSGSGNEQFF. CDR3 DNA sequence: TGTGCCAGCAGTTACTTGGGTAGCGGGAGTGGGAATGAGCAGTTCTTC. The chain is built from TRBV6-2 or TRBV6-3 and TRBJ2-1; TRBD2 matches at 9 bases. CDR1 is MNHEY and CDR2 is SVGEGT in the germline V gene. The CDR3 has 16 residues. J was trimmed by 7 bases and V by 1 base; bases with no gene match: 8.

The V and J genes are TRBV24-1 and TRBJ2-3, with D unclear. Trimming left V 4 bases short and J 0 bases short, with 10 bases between. Germline CDR1 KGHDR, CDR2 SFDVKD. CDR3 length: 15 residues. CDR3 bases: TGTGCCACCAGTGACGCCAGTAAAAGCACAGATACGCAGTATTTT. It translates to CATSDASKSTDTQYF.

This sequence joins TRBV5-4 and TRBJ2-7; weak D call: TRBD1 (6 bases). CDR3 length: 13 residues. CDR1 and CDR2 from the germline V gene are SGHNT and YYREEE (reference sequence). V lost 0 bases and J lost 3, with 7 bases in between. The CDR3 bases are TGTGCCAGCAGCTTGGCGGGACACTACGAGCAGTACGTC. As protein: CASSLAGHYEQYV.

This chain uses TRBV7-3 with TRBJ1-1; D is unclear. The CDR3 is 13 amino acids. Trimming removed 2 bases from V and 3 bases from J, with 7 bases in between. CDR1 and CDR2 (germline): SGHTA, FQGTGA. CDR3 region: CASSLSSYTEAFF. In DNA, the CDR3 is TGTGCCAGCAGCTTATCAAGCTACACTGAAGCTTTCTTT.

This clone was recorded a few times. The V call is TRBV6-5, the J call TRBJ1-6; a possible D gene is TRBD1 (5 bases). The germline CDR1 and CDR2 sequences are MNHEY and SVGAGI. This CDR3 region has 14 residues. Trimming cost V 9 bases and J 10 bases, with 19 bases left between them. CDR3 in amino acids: CASAKDIIESPLHF. CDR3 DNA sequence: TGTGCCAGTGCGAAGGACATCATCGAGTCACCCCTCCACTTT.

The rearrangement links TRBV5-1 to TRBJ2-3; 8 bases align to TRBD1. The CDR3 consists of 13 residues. CDR1 and CDR2 from the germline V gene are SGHRS and YFSETQ. V trimming: 4 bases; J trimming: 5 bases; junction bases outside the gene matches: 3. CDR3 in DNA: TGCGCCAGCAGCGGGACAGGACAAGATACGCAGTATTTT. Translation gives CASSGTGQDTQYF.

V usage is TRBV30 and J usage is TRBJ1-1; D is perhaps TRBD1 (6 bases). The CDR3 has 13 amino acids. V gave up 2 bases and J gave up 3 bases, with 10 bases separating them. Germline V gene lookup returns CDR1 GTSNPN and CDR2 SVGIG (reference sequence). CDR3 loop: CAWSTGWDTEAFF. The CDR3 DNA reads as TGTGCCTGGAGTACAGGGTGGGACACTGAAGCTTTCTTT.

The chain carries TRBV12-3 or TRBV12-4 and TRBJ2-7; D ambiguous. V lost 7 bases to trimming and J lost 5 bases, with 15 bases between them. This CDR3 contains 13 residues. CDR3 in DNA: TGTGCCAGCACGACTTGGCTGGATGACGAGCAGTACGTC. It is translated as CASTTWLDDEQYV.

The chain is built from TRBV7-9 and TRBJ2-5, with 8 bases matching TRBD2. V trimming: 2 bases; J trimming: 3 bases; junction bases outside the gene matches: 5. The CDR3 is 15 amino acids. Germline V gene lookup returns CDR1 SEHNR and CDR2 FQNEAQ (reference sequence). CDR3 residues: CASSLTFGGEETQYF. CDR3 nucleotides: TGTGCCAGCAGCTTAACTTTCGGGGGGGAAGAGACCCAGTACTTC.

V gene TRBV5-1 combines with J gene TRBJ1-2, with TRBD1 identical over 10 bases. CDR3 size: 13 residues. Unmatched junction bases numbered 5, after V lost 9 bases and J lost 3 bases. Germline CDR1 reads SGHRS; CDR2 reads YFSETQ. DNA for the CDR3: TGCGCCACCTCGACAGGGGGCGACTATGGCTACACCTTC. Translation gives CATSTGGDYGYTF.

The chain is built from TRBV9 and TRBJ2-7, with 14 bases that match TRBD2. J lost 0 bases, V lost 3 bases, and 5 bases had no gene match. The CDR3 contains 17 residues. In germline, CDR1 is SGDLS, CDR2 YYNGEE. CDR3 bases: TGTGCCAGCAGCGCGGGACTAGCGGGGGCAAGCTCCTACGAGCAGTACTTC. It encodes CASSAGLAGASSYEQYF. Together with reference TRBV9 and TRBJ2-7, the CDR3 gives the full variable domain: DSGVTQTPKHLITATGQRVTLRCSPRSGDLSVYWYQQSLDQGLQFLIQYYNGEERAKGNILERFSAQQFPDLHSELNLSSLELGDSALYFCASSAGLAGASSYEQYFGPGTRLTVT.

The chain uses TRBV5-5 and TRBJ1-3; D uncertain. Trimming pared 0 bases from V and 0 bases from J, leaving 7 bases between. There are 15 residues in the CDR3. From germline, CDR1 is SGHKS and CDR2 YYEKEE (reference sequence). The CDR3 loop reads CASSLGGNSGNTIYF. The CDR3 DNA reads as TGTGCCAGCAGCTTGGGAGGAAACTCTGGAAACACCATATATTTT.

The chain recombines TRBV9 with TRBJ2-1; TRBD2 matches 9 bases. The germline V gene encodes CDR1 SGDLS and CDR2 YYNGEE. This CDR3 has 15 amino acids. Trimming took 2 bases from V and 4 from J; bases not matched to a gene: 4. The CDR3 loop is CASSVRLAEYNEQFF. Here the CDR3 DNA reads TGTGCCAGCAGCGTTCGACTAGCGGAATACAATGAGCAGTTCTTC.